This TCR beta chain was sequenced in a study of T-cell memory formation after mild COVID-19. As regards this clonotype: Its antigen is unidentified.

Germline-derived CDR1 and CDR2 are SQVTM and ANQGSEA. This CDR3 spans 11 amino acids. Trimming cost V 2 bases and J 8 bases; bases outside gene matches: 2. Study results and limitations: Among clones peaking at day 37 in the second wave, SARS-CoV-2 specificity remained unconfirmed.

Using its own MiXCR run on the 5' RACE reads, TCRdb lists one record per CDR3 protein. The data contain around 470,000 distinct CDR3 sequences, around 19% of them singletons. Sequencing input: PBMCs or a T cell subset sorted from them (not recorded which). This sequence was found in an adult woman who had mild COVID-19 (a few samples of this study predate the infection). Cell type and time point are not known. This chain joins TRBV29-1 and TRBJ1-1; TRBD1 matches 7 bases. CDR3 region: CSVERTGEAFF. CDR3 nucleotides: TGCAGCGTTGAACGGACAGGCGAAGCTTTCTTT.